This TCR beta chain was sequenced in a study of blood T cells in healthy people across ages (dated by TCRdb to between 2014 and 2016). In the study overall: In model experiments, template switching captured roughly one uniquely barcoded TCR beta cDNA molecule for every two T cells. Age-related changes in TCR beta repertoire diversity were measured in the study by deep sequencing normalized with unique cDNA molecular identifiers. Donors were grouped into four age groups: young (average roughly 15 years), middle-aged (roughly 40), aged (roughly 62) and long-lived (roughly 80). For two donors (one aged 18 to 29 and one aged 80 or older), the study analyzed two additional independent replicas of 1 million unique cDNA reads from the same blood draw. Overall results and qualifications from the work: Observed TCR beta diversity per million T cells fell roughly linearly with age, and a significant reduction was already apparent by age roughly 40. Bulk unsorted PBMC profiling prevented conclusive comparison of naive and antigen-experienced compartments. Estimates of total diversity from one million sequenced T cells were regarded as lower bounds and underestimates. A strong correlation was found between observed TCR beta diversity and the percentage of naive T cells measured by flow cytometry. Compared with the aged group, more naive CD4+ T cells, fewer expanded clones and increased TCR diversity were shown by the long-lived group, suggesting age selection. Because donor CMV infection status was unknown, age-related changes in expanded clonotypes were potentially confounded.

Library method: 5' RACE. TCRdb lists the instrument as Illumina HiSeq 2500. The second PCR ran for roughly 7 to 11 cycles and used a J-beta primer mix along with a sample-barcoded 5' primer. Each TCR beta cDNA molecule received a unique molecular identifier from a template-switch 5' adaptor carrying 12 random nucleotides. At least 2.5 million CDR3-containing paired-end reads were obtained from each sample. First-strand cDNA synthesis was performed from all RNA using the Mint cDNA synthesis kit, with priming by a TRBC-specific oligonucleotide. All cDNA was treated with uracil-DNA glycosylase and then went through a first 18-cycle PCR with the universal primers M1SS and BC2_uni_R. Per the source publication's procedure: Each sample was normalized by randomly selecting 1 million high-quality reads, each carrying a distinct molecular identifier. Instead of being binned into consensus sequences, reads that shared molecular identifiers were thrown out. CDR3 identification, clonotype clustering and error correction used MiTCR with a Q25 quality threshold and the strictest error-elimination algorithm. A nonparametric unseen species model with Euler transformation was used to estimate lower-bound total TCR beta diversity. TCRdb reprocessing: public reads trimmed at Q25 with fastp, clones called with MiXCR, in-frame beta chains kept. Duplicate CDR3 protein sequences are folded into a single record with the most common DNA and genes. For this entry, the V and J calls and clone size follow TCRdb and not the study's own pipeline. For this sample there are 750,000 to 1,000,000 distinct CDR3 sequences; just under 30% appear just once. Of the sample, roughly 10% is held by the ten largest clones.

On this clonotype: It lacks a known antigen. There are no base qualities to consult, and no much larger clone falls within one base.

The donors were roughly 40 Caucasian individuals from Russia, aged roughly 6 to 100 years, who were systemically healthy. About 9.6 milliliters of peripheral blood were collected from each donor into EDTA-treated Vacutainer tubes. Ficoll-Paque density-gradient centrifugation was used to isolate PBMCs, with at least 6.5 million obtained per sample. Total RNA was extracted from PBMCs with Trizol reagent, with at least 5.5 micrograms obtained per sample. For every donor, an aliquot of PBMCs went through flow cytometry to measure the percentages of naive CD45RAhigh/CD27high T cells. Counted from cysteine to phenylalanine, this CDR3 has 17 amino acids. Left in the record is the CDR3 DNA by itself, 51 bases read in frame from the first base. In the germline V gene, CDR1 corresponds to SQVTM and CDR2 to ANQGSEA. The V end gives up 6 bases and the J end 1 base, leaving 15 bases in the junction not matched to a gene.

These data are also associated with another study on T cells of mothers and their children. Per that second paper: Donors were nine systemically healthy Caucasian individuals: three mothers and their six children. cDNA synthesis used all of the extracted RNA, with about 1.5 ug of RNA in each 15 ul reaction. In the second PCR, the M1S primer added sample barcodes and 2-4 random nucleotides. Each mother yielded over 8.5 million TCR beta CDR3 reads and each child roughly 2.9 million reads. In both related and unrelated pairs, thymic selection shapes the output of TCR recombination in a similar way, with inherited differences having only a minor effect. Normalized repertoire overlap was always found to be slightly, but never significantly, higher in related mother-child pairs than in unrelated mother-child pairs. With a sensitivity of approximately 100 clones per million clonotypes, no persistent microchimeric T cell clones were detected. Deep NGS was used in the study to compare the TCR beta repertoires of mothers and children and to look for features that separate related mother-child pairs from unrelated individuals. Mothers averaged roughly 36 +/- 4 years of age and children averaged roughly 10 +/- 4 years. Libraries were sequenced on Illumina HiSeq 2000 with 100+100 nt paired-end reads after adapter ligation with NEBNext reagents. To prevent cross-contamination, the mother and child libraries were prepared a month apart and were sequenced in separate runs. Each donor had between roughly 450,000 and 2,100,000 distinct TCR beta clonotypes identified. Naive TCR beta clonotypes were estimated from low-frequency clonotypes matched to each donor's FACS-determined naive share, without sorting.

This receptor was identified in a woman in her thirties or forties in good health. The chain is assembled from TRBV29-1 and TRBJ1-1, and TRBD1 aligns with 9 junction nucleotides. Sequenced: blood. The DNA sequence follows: TGCAGCGTGGGGCCGCGGACAGGGGCTTGGAAGAACACTGAAGCTTTCTTT. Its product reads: CSVGPRTGAWKNTEAFF.